This T cell receptor beta chain stems from a study of blood T cells in healthy people across ages. The CDR3 spans 13 residues. The germline V gene encodes CDR1 SGHTA and CDR2 FQGNSA. V shed 6 bases and J shed 5 bases, with 11 bases lying between them. A second 7 to 11 cycle PCR used barcoded and J-beta primers. Each CDR3 protein is one row after TCRdb ran MiXCR on the 5' RACE reads. The sample yields about 970,000 distinct CDR3 sequences, just over 50% seen once. This sequence joins TRBV7-2 and TRBJ1-5, with D possibly being TRBD1 (5 bases). What was sequenced was blood. The receptor was isolated from a woman aged 55-70 years in good health. The CDR3 DNA follows: TGTGCCAGCAGTCGGGACCTATATCAGCCCCAGCATTTT. Translating gives CASSRDLYQPQHF.